This is a list of T cell receptor beta chains from one sample in a study of blood T cells in healthy people across ages. One entry per CDR3 protein results from TCRdb running MiXCR on the 5' RACE reads. The sample has around 580,000 distinct CDR3 sequences, 40% to 50% seen once. Sequencing used blood. Source of these receptors: a man older than 75 in good health. CDR3s include the opening cysteine and the closing phenylalanine or tryptophan. The D gene is left open where the match is weak. Rows may omit the clone size; those that give it use once, few, many or a size class.

v_call,d_call,clone_size,j_call,cdr3_nt,cdr3_aa
TRBV2,TRBD2,NA,TRBJ2-3,TGTGCCAGCACGGGGACTAGCGGGATAGATACGCAGTATTTT,CASTGTSGIDTQYF
TRBV11-2,TRBD1,few,TRBJ2-5,TGTGCCAGCAGCAACGACAGGGTTGAGACCCAGTACTTC,CASSNDRVETQYF
TRBV4-3,NA,NA,TRBJ2-5,TGCGCCAGCAGCCAAGACCCACAGGGTAGGGGGACCCAGTACTTC,CASSQDPQGRGTQYF
TRBV5-5,NA,NA,TRBJ2-5,TGTGCCAGCAGCTTGGAAGTTGGGACCCAGTACTTC,CASSLEVGTQYF
TRBV12-3/TRBV12-4,TRBD1,NA,TRBJ2-3,TGTGCCAGCAGTTCGGGACAGAGGGTACGCACAGATACGCAGTATTTT,CASSSGQRVRTDTQYF
TRBV6-2/TRBV6-3,NA,NA,TRBJ2-3,TGTGCCAGCAGTCCCAGGGGCTTCACAGATACGCAGTATTTT,CASSPRGFTDTQYF
TRBV18,TRBD1,NA,TRBJ2-3,TGTGCCAGCTCACCCGGACAGGGGGTCACAGATACGCAGTATTTT,CASSPGQGVTDTQYF
TRBV20-1,NA,NA,TRBJ2-1,TGCAGTGCTATAATAACGTTTGGAAATGAGCAGTTCTTC,CSAIITFGNEQFF
TRBV1,NA,NA,TRBJ2-1,TGCACCAGCAGCCCCTCGACTAGCGGGAGATCCTACAATGAGCAGTTCTTC,CTSSPSTSGRSYNEQFF
TRBV7-9,NA,NA,TRBJ1-1,TGTGCCAGCAGCTCCCGGGCAGGGAACACTGAAGCTTTCTTT,CASSSRAGNTEAFF
TRBV6-6,NA,NA,TRBJ1-2,TGTGCCAGCAGCCGCGGACACAATGATATTAACTATGGCTACACCTTC,CASSRGHNDINYGYTF
TRBV7-9,NA,NA,TRBJ2-3,TGTGCCAGCAGCCGGACCCCTAGCACAGATACGCAGTATTTT,CASSRTPSTDTQYF
TRBV12-3/TRBV12-4,NA,few,TRBJ2-1,TGTGCCAGCAGCCCCGGGATGCGGCACAATGAGCAGTTCTTC,CASSPGMRHNEQFF
TRBV16,NA,NA,TRBJ1-1,TGTGCCAGCAGCCAAAGCGCTTCGTGGGGGGGAAGGACTGAAGCTTTCTTT,CASSQSASWGGRTEAFF